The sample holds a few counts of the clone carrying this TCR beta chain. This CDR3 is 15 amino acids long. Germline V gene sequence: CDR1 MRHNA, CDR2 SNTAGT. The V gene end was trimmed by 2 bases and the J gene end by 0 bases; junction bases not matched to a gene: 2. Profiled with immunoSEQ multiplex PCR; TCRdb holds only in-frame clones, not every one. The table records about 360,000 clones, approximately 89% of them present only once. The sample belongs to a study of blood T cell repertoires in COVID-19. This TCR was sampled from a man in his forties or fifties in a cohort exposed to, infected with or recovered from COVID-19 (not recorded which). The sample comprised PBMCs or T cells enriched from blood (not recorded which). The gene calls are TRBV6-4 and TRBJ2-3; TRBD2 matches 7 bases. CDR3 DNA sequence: TGTGCCAGCAGTGACGGGGGGGTGAGCACAGATACGCAGTATTTT. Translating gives CASSDGGVSTDTQYF.